A single sample gave rise to the 3 T cell receptor beta chains below, sequenced in a study of graft-versus-host responses after intestinal transplantation. The antigens of these receptors remain unknown. This table comes from immunoSEQ multiplex PCR, and its TCRdb copy is limited to in-frame clones, with some not included. The table shows 95,000 to 110,000 clones, with approximately 88% occurring only once. Sequencing used unstimulated CD4+ T cells sorted from spleen or lymph node cells, obtained before transplant. These TCRs come from a human donor who was the organ donor for an intestinal transplant.

This chain uses TRBV10-3 with TRBJ2-1, with D possibly called TRBD1 or TRBD2 (5 bases each). The CDR3 runs 15 residues. The germline CDR1 and CDR2 sequences are ENHRY and SYGVKD. Deletions cut 4 bases from V and 4 bases from J, with 14 bases between. CDR3 sequence: CAISGGGGRYNEQFF. The CDR3 coding sequence is TGTGCCATCAGTGGTGGGGGTGGGAGATACAATGAGCAGTTCTTC.

The chain employs TRBV10-3 and TRBJ2-7, with D unclear. V was trimmed by 0 bases and J by 3 bases, leaving 12 bases between them. The CDR3 has 15 amino acids. Germline CDR1 ENHRY, CDR2 SYGVKD. The CDR3 DNA sequence: TGTGCCATCAGTGAGTCAGTCGTCGGTAGCTACGAGCAGTACTTC. This gives the protein CAISESVVGSYEQYF.

The chain's CDR3 is CASSWGGRPADTQYF. Written as DNA, the CDR3 is TGTGCCAGCAGCTGGGGGGGCCGCCCGGCGGATACGCAGTATTTT. The chain uses TRBV7-2 and TRBJ2-3, with D tentatively TRBD2 (7 bases). This CDR3 is built from 15 residues. Per germline, CDR1 SGHTA and CDR2 FQGNSA. The V gene lost 4 bases and the J gene lost 6 bases, with 17 bases spanning the gap.